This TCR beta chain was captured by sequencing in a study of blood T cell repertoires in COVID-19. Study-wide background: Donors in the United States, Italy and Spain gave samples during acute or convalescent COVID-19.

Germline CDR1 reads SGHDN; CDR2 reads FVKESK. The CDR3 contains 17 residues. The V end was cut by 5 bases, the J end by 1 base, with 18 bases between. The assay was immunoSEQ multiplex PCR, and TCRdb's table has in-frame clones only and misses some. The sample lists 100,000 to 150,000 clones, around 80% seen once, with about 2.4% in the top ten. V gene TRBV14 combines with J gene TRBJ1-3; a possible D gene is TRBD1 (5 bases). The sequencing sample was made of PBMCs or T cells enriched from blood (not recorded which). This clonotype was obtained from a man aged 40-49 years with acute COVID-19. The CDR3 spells CASSTQAGPQSGNTIYF. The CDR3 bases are TGTGCCAGCAGCACTCAGGCGGGACCGCAGTCTGGAAACACCATATATTTT.